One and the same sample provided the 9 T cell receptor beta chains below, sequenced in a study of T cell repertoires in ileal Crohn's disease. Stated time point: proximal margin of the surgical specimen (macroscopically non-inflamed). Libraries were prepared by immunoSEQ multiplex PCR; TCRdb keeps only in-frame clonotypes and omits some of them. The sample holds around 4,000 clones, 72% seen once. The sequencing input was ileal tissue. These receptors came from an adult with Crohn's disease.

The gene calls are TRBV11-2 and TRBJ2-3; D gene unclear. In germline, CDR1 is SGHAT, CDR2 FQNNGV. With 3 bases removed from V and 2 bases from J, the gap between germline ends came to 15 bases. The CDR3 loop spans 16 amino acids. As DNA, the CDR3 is TGTGCCAGCAGCTTCTTTACACAGAGACCCACAGATACGCAGTATTTT. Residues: CASSFFTQRPTDTQYF.

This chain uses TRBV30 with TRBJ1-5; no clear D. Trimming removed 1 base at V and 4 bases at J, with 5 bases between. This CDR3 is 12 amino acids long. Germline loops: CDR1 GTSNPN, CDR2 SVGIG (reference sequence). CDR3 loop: CAWSGRNQPQHF. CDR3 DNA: TGTGCCTGGAGTGGTAGGAATCAGCCCCAGCATTTT.

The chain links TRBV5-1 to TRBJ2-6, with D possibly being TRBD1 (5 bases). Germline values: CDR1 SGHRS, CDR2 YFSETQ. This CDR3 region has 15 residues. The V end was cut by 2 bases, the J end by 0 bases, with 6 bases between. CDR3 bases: TGCGCCAGCAGCTTTGACAGCTCTGGGGCCAACGTCCTGACTTTC. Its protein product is CASSFDSSGANVLTF.

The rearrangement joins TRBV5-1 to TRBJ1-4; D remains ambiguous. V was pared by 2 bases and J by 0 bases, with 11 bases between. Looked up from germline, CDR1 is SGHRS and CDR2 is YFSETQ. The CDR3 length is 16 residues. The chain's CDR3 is CASSFGIGATNEKLFF. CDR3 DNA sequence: TGCGCCAGCAGCTTTGGAATTGGGGCAACTAATGAAAAACTGTTTTTT.

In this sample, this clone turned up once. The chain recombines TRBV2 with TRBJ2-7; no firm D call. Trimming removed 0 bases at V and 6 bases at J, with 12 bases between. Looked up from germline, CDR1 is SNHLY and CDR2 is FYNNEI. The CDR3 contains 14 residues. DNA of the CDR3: TGTGCCAGCAGTGAAGCGCGCTGGTCTGCCGAGCAGTACTTC. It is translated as CASSEARWSAEQYF.

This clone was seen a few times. In DNA, the CDR3 is TGTGCCAGCACCGATTATGGGGAGGGTTATTACGAGCAGTACTTC. It specifies CASTDYGEGYYEQYF. The chain combines TRBV27 with TRBJ2-7, with 7 nucleotides matching TRBD2. Germline CDR1 reads MNHEY; CDR2 reads SMNVEV (reference sequence). Losses at the gene ends were 7 bases for V and 4 bases for J; bases not matched to a gene: 13. The CDR3 totals 15 residues.

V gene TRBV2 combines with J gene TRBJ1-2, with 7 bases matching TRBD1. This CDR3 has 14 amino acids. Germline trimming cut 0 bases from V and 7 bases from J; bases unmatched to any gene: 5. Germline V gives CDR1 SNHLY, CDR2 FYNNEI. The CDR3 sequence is CASSEARQGSGYTF. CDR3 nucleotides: TGTGCCAGCAGTGAAGCTCGACAGGGAAGTGGCTACACCTTC.

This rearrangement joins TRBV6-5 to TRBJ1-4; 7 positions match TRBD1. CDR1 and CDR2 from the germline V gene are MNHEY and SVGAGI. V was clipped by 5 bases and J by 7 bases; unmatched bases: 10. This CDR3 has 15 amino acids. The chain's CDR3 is CASSHRTGVREKLFF. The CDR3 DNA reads TGTGCCAGCAGTCACCGGACAGGCGTTCGTGAAAAACTGTTTTTT.

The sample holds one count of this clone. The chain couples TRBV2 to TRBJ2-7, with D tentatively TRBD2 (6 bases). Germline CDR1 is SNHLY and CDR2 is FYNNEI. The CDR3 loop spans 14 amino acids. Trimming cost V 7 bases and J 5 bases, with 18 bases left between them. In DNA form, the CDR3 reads TGTGCCAGCATAACGGACCTAGCGACCCACGAGCAGTACTTC. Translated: CASITDLATHEQYF.